Presented here are 21 T cell receptor beta chains from one specimen sequenced in a study of a mutant IDH1 vaccine in newly diagnosed glioma. Profiled with immunoSEQ multiplex PCR; TCRdb holds only in-frame clones, not every one. This table holds about 50,000 clones, 70% to 85% found once. Sample time point: week 47, end of study. All doses held 300 ug of mutant IDH1 20-mer peptide, with topical imiquimod. Antigens for these TCRs are unknown. Sequencing was performed on PBMCs, taken from a glioma patient whose treatment included an IDH1 peptide vaccine. The receptors were gathered from a man aged 50-60 years with glioma.

This chain uses TRBV30 with TRBJ1-2; D is perhaps TRBD1 (6 bases). CDR3 length: 13 residues. Germline lookup yields CDR1 GTSNPN and CDR2 SVGIG (reference sequence). Trimming stripped 5 bases from V and 4 bases from J, with 14 bases between. The DNA for the CDR3 is TGTGCCTGGGGGTTGGGGGCCGGCTATGGCTACACCTTC. Protein product: CAWGLGAGYGYTF.

V is TRBV6-1 and J is TRBJ2-7, with D perhaps matching TRBD1 (5 bases). The germline V gene encodes CDR1 MNHNS and CDR2 SASEGT. The CDR3 covers 14 residues. The V end was cut by 6 bases, the J end by 0 bases, with 12 bases between. The CDR3 nucleotides read TGTGCCAGCAGCCTGACAGTGCTCTCCTACGAGCAGTACTTC. This encodes CASSLTVLSYEQYF.

V is TRBV5-1 and J is TRBJ2-7; unclear D gene. This CDR3 has 15 amino acids. V was trimmed by 0 bases and J by 3 bases, leaving 13 bases between them. Germline V gene lookup returns CDR1 SGHRS and CDR2 YFSETQ. CDR3: CASSLAGGMGYEQYF. The DNA of the CDR3 is TGCGCCAGCAGCTTGGCTGGTGGGATGGGCTACGAGCAGTACTTC.

The chain combines TRBV5-4 with TRBJ2-2, with 8 positions matching TRBD2. J lost 7 bases, V lost 5 bases, and 7 bases had no gene match. Germline values: CDR1 SGHNT, CDR2 YYREEE (reference sequence). This CDR3 has 14 amino acids. The CDR3 loop is CASSAGGAHGELFF. DNA of the CDR3: TGTGCCAGCAGTGCGGGGGGCGCGCACGGGGAGCTGTTTTTT.

J is TRBJ2-7 and V is TRBV19; TRBD1 might be the D (6 bases). The CDR3 contains 13 residues. Trimming left V 1 base short and J 3 bases short, with 7 bases between. Looked up from germline, CDR1 is LNHDA and CDR2 is SQIVND (reference sequence). The CDR3 sequence is CASSIGTDYEQYF. As DNA, the CDR3 is TGTGCCAGTAGTATAGGGACAGACTACGAGCAGTACTTC.

J is TRBJ1-2 and V is TRBV29-1; 8 bases are a match to TRBD1. V trimming: 6 bases; J trimming: 8 bases; junction bases outside the gene matches: 5. Germline V lookup: CDR1 SQVTM, CDR2 ANQGSEA. This CDR3 has 11 amino acids. For the CDR3, the DNA is TGCAGCGTAAGTGACAGGGGCGGCTACACCTTC. This encodes CSVSDRGGYTF.

The CDR3 loop is CATSRGVPSYEQYF. CDR3 DNA: TGTGCCACCAGCAGAGGAGTGCCGTCCTACGAGCAGTACTTC. V gene TRBV15 combines with J gene TRBJ2-7; D unresolved. The V end was cut by 1 base, the J end by 1 base, with 8 bases between. The V gene's germline CDR1 is LNHNV and CDR2 YYDKDF (reference sequence). This CDR3 has 14 amino acids.

This clone came up a few times. V gene TRBV9 combines with J gene TRBJ1-1; no reliable D call. V lost 4 bases, J lost 1 base, and 11 bases lay in between. Germline V gives CDR1 SGDLS, CDR2 YYNGEE. The CDR3 consists of 14 residues. The chain's CDR3 is CASSPRHGNTEAFF. The CDR3 bases are TGTGCCAGCAGCCCCCGGCACGGGAACACTGAAGCTTTCTTT.

The chain employs TRBV19 and TRBJ2-5; D is uncertain. Germline loops: CDR1 LNHDA, CDR2 SQIVND (reference sequence). The V end lost 10 bases, the J end lost 5 bases, and 14 bases lay between the germline ends. The CDR3 runs to 12 residues. The CDR3 here is CATSSLGETQYF. In nucleotides, the CDR3 is TGTGCCACAAGCAGTCTTGGTGAGACCCAGTACTTC.

This clone was seen only a few times. V usage is TRBV19 and J usage is TRBJ1-1; no clear D. V was shortened by 3 bases and J by 0 bases, with 8 bases between the two germline ends. Germline V gene lookup returns CDR1 LNHDA and CDR2 SQIVND (reference sequence). This CDR3 is built from 14 residues. The CDR3 region is CASSIIGVNTEAFF. CDR3 DNA: TGTGCCAGTAGTATTATCGGAGTGAACACTGAAGCTTTCTTT.

This chain uses TRBV6-6 with TRBJ2-7; D call uncertain. Between the trimmed V and J ends, which lost 0 bases and 3 bases, there was a span of 6 bases. The CDR3 covers 13 residues. Germline loops: CDR1 MNHNY, CDR2 SVGAGI (reference sequence). The chain's CDR3 is CASSYSHSYEQYF. The CDR3 bases are TGTGCCAGCAGTTACTCGCACAGCTACGAGCAGTACTTC.

This rearrangement joins TRBV7-3 to TRBJ1-1; TRBD1 agrees at 8 bases. From germline, CDR1 is SGHTA and CDR2 FQGTGA. The CDR3 spans 14 residues. Trimming removed 5 bases from V and 3 bases from J; junction bases left unmatched: 5. CDR3 sequence (DNA): TGTGCCAGCAGCGCGACAGGGGCGGACACTGAAGCTTTCTTT. It is translated as CASSATGADTEAFF.

There are a few counts of this clone. V and J are TRBV11-3 and TRBJ2-1; D is unresolved. CDR3 length: 15 residues. Germline V CDR1 and CDR2: SGHNT, YENEEA. The ends were cut back, 1 base at V and 6 bases at J, with 13 bases in the middle. CDR3 in DNA: TGTGCCAGCAGCTTAGGGGCCCTTTGGCGCAATGAGCAGTTCTTC. Translating it yields CASSLGALWRNEQFF.

This clone was counted only a few times. The J gene is TRBJ1-1, the V gene TRBV5-1; possibly TRBD1 for D (5 bases). Germline CDR1 SGHRS, CDR2 YFSETQ. The CDR3 loop spans 15 amino acids. V lost 4 bases and J lost 5, with 18 bases in between. This CDR3 is CASSTGRDERTEAFF. The CDR3 DNA sequence: TGCGCCAGCAGCACAGGACGGGACGAGAGGACTGAAGCTTTCTTT.

The CDR3 loop is CASSEEGGGTEAFF. For the CDR3, the DNA is TGTGCCAGCAGTGAAGAAGGTGGCGGGACTGAAGCTTTCTTT. The chain joins TRBV6-1 to TRBJ1-1, with no clear D. The length of the CDR3 is 14 residues. Germline V lookup: CDR1 MNHNS, CDR2 SASEGT. V lost 1 base and J 5 bases, leaving 11 bases between the germline ends.

The chain carries TRBV5-4 and TRBJ2-5; D is possibly TRBD1 (6 bases). V was shortened by 4 bases and J by 2 bases, with 9 bases between the two germline ends. There are 13 residues in the CDR3. The germline V gene encodes CDR1 SGHNT and CDR2 YYREEE (reference sequence). CDR3 coding DNA: TGTGCCAGCAGCGTGACAGGTCAAGAGACCCAGTACTTC. Its protein product is CASSVTGQETQYF.

The rearrangement links TRBV30 to TRBJ2-3; 8 positions match TRBD2. CDR3 length equals 16 residues. Germline values: CDR1 GTSNPN, CDR2 SVGIG (reference sequence). The junction had 14 bases not matched to a gene; V was cut back by 3 bases and J by 6 bases. CDR3 residues: CAWRPPWRGVRDTQYF. For the CDR3, the DNA is TGTGCCTGGAGACCTCCTTGGCGGGGGGTCCGGGATACGCAGTATTTT.

The chain links TRBV19 to TRBJ1-4, with a possible D match to TRBD1 (5 bases). Trimming took off 3 bases at V and 8 bases at J, with 10 bases between the two ends. This CDR3 contains 13 residues. CDR1 and CDR2 (germline): LNHDA, SQIVND (reference sequence). CDR3 in DNA: TGTGCCAGTAGTATGGAGGGACGGGAAAAACTGTTTTTT. This sequence encodes CASSMEGREKLFF.

Written as DNA, the CDR3 is TGTGCCAGCTCCCTTGACTGGTACGAGCAGTACTTC. This codes for CASSLDWYEQYF. The V gene is TRBV18, the J gene TRBJ2-7; no clear D gene. Germline V CDR1 and CDR2: KGHSH, LQKENI. This CDR3 contains 12 residues. Trimming left V 6 bases short and J 4 bases short, with 10 bases between.

The chain has TRBV5-1 and TRBJ1-2; D not certain. This CDR3 spans 14 amino acids. Trimming stripped 0 bases from V and 4 bases from J, with 10 bases between. CDR1 is SGHRS and CDR2 is YFSETQ in the germline V gene. This chain's CDR3 is CASSLGEIPYGYTF. CDR3 sequence (DNA): TGCGCCAGCAGCTTGGGGGAAATTCCCTATGGCTACACCTTC.

The chain employs TRBV7-9 and TRBJ1-5, with TRBD1 as a possible D gene (6 bases). This CDR3 is 16 amino acids long. Trimming took off 5 bases at V and 3 bases at J, with 17 bases between the two ends. CDR1 SEHNR and CDR2 FQNEAQ come from the germline V gene (reference sequence). Written as DNA, the CDR3 is TGTGCCAGCAGCCCCGCCGGGACACCAGCCAATCAGCCCCAGCATTTT. It is translated as CASSPAGTPANQPQHF.